The sequence of this T cell receptor (beta chain) was determined in a study of blood T cell repertoires in COVID-19. Study-level background: Acute and convalescent COVID-19 samples came from the United States, Italy and Spain. Sources were T cells, B-cell-depleted T cells, or PBMCs; the material itself was cDNA or gDNA.

Seattle researchers signed up patients amid active infection and tracked them longitudinally. Source study methods: Nucleated cell number was recorded as an estimate derived from reference gene primer amplification. TCRdb's table, derived via immunoSEQ multiplex PCR, lists solely in-frame clones and lacks some. The DNA was the basis for D and trimming; V, J and clone size are from that table. The sample has approximately 170,000 clones, approximately 95% seen once. Germline loops: CDR1 LGHDT, CDR2 YNNKEL (reference sequence). V lost 0 bases to trimming and J lost 3 bases, with 14 bases between them. CDR3 length equals 17 residues.

The sequencing input was peripheral blood. The source of this sequence is a woman aged 55-75 years with COVID-19, enrolled during active disease. The chain joins TRBV3-1 (or the pseudogene TRBV3-2) to TRBJ2-2, with D possibly TRBD1 on 5 matching bases. The CDR3 DNA follows: TGTGCCAGCAGCCAAGATTCAGGGTTTGTGGACACCGGGGAGCTGTTTTTT. Amino acid sequence: CASSQDSGFVDTGELFF.